The next 28 T cell receptor beta chains were all read from a single sample in a study of response to subunit inactivated influenza vaccine. One entry per CDR3 protein, called by TCRdb with MiXCR from the RT-PCR reads. The data contain 150,000 or so distinct CDR3 sequences, about a tenth of them seen just once; the ten biggest clones take up around 12%. The source was non-naive T cells sorted from PBMCs, collected around seven weeks after vaccination. The receptors stem from a man in his fifties or sixties who received an inactivated influenza vaccine.

This clonotype was counted many times. This rearrangement joins TRBV3-1 to TRBJ2-2, with 7 bases fitting TRBD1. Trimming took 4 bases from V and 5 from J; bases not matched to a gene: 7. The CDR3 has 15 residues. In germline, CDR1 is LGHDT, CDR2 YNNKEL (reference sequence). CDR3: CASSPWQGVTGELFF. DNA for the CDR3: TGTGCCAGCAGCCCATGGCAGGGGGTAACCGGGGAGCTGTTTTTT.

The chain combines TRBV6-5 with TRBJ1-5; D is unclear. Germline CDR1 and CDR2: MNHEY and SVGAGI. The CDR3 has 13 amino acids. Trimming cost V 2 bases and J 6 bases, with 8 bases left between them. CDR3 sequence reads: CASSYAASQPQHF. The CDR3 coding sequence is TGTGCCAGCAGTTACGCAGCTAGTCAGCCCCAGCATTTT.

This clonotype appeared many times. No DNA is shown, since the ends of the CDR3 on it are uncertain; the CDR3 is the one TCRdb lists. V gene TRBV27 combines with J gene TRBJ1-1; the tabulated D call, TRBD1, remains unverified against the DNA. The CDR3 is 13 residues long, counting both termini. Germline V gene sequence: CDR1 MNHEY, CDR2 SMNVEV (reference sequence). The CDR3 here is CASSPPWGGGTFF.

In this sample, this clonotype turned up many times. The rearrangement uses TRBV15 and TRBJ1-2, with D unresolved. This CDR3 spans 14 amino acids. CDR1 is LNHNV, CDR2 YYDKDF, per germline (reference sequence). Trimming took 3 bases from V and 3 from J, leaving 11 bases between them. In DNA, the CDR3 is TGTGCCACCAGCAGCGGTCGCAGCTACTATGGCTACACCTTC. Protein product: CATSSGRSYYGYTF.

This clonotype has ten or more counts. For the CDR3, the DNA is TGTGCCAGCAGCGTGGGACAGACTCGGGGGGAGCTGTTTTTT. Protein product: CASSVGQTRGELFF. This chain connects TRBV6-1 to TRBJ2-2; 7 nucleotides match TRBD1. This CDR3 region has 14 residues. Trimming took 6 bases from V and 8 from J; bases not matched to a gene: 9. Germline values: CDR1 MNHNS, CDR2 SASEGT.

The rearrangement uses TRBV7-8 and TRBJ1-5; no clear D gene. V lost 1 base and J lost 4, with 14 bases in between. Germline CDR1 SGHVS, CDR2 FQNEAQ. The CDR3 runs 16 residues. DNA of the CDR3: TGTGCCAGCAGCTTAGGTCTGACCGTTTCTAATCAGCCCCAGCATTTT. This encodes CASSLGLTVSNQPQHF.

V is TRBV30 and J is TRBJ2-2; weak D call: TRBD2 (6 bases). Per germline, CDR1 GTSNPN and CDR2 SVGIG (reference sequence). CDR3 length: 13 residues. V gave up 5 bases and J gave up 1 base, with 8 bases separating them. CDR3 in DNA: TGTGCCTGGGGGACTCTGAACACCGGGGAGCTGTTTTTT. Protein sequence: CAWGTLNTGELFF.

The chain links TRBV5-1 to TRBJ2-5, with TRBD2 as a possible D gene (5 bases). The CDR3 has 17 residues. Germline assignment: CDR1 SGHRS and CDR2 YFSETQ. The V and J ends lost 0 bases and 5 bases respectively, with 20 bases between them. CDR3: CASSLGEREPTAETQYF. The CDR3 DNA sequence: TGCGCCAGCAGCTTGGGGGAAAGGGAGCCAACCGCGGAGACCCAGTACTTC.

This clonotype was recorded many times. V is TRBV24-1 and J is TRBJ2-3; TRBD2 matches at 10 bases. CDR1 and CDR2 from the germline V gene are KGHDR and SFDVKD. CDR3 size: 16 residues. Trimming at V came to 4 bases and at J to 1 base, leaving 4 bases not matched to a gene. The chain's CDR3 is CATSDPGTSGTDTQYF. Here the CDR3 DNA reads TGTGCCACCAGTGACCCCGGGACTAGCGGCACAGATACGCAGTATTTT.

This clonotype occurred a few times. This chain uses TRBV5-1 with TRBJ1-6; D unclear. CDR1 and CDR2 (germline): SGHRS, YFSETQ. Trimming shortened V by 3 bases and J by 0 bases, and 13 bases separated the two germline ends. The CDR3 runs to 17 residues. CDR3: CASSSGLGRSYNSPLHF. The CDR3 DNA sequence: TGCGCCAGCAGCTCAGGACTAGGGCGCTCCTATAATTCACCCCTCCACTTT.

In this sample, this clonotype turned up many times. The chain combines TRBV29-1 with TRBJ2-1; TRBD1 is a possible D gene (5 bases). CDR1 SQVTM and CDR2 ANQGSEA come from the germline V gene. The CDR3 consists of 14 residues. Trimming removed 7 bases from V and 6 bases from J, with 19 bases in between. The CDR3 reads CSEQADATANEQFF. CDR3 coding DNA: TGCAGCGAACAGGCGGACGCGACCGCCAATGAGCAGTTCTTC.

In its sample, this clonotype was seen many times. The chain links TRBV3-1 to TRBJ2-2; no firm D call. Trimming pared 1 base from V and 0 bases from J, leaving 9 bases between. CDR1 is LGHDT and CDR2 is YNNKEL in the germline V gene (reference sequence). The CDR3 is 16 amino acids. CDR3 DNA sequence: TGTGCCAGCAGCCAAGGATCTGGCCCGAACACCGGGGAGCTGTTTTTT. This sequence encodes CASSQGSGPNTGELFF.

In its sample, this clonotype was seen many times. The rearrangement joins TRBV20-1 to TRBJ2-1, with TRBD2 identical over 9 bases. The length of the CDR3 is 15 residues. V lost 2 bases to trimming and J lost 2 bases; unmatched junction nucleotides: 4. CDR1 is DFQATT, CDR2 SNEGSKA, per germline (reference sequence). As DNA, the CDR3 is TGCAGTGCTAGATCTAGCGGGAATGCCTACAATGAGCAGTTCTTC. Translated, it gives CSARSSGNAYNEQFF.

The CDR3: CAWTGTFYNSPLHF. The CDR3 DNA is TGTGCCTGGACCGGGACATTCTATAATTCACCCCTCCACTTT. The V call is TRBV30, the J call TRBJ1-6; D is perhaps TRBD1 (6 bases). From germline, CDR1 is GTSNPN and CDR2 SVGIG (reference sequence). This CDR3 spans 14 amino acids. Trimming left V 4 bases short and J 3 bases short, with 10 bases between.

This chain connects TRBV9 to TRBJ1-6; D is unresolved. CDR3 length: 14 residues. V lost 0 bases, J lost 8 bases, and 9 bases lay in between. Germline-derived CDR1 and CDR2 are SGDLS and YYNGEE. The CDR3 nucleotides read TGTGCCAGCAGCGTAGGGTCAGGCCATTCACCCCTCCACTTT. Translating gives CASSVGSGHSPLHF.

This clonotype appeared many times. The rearrangement links TRBV7-2 to TRBJ2-3; D is uncertain. The V and J ends lost 2 bases and 0 bases respectively, with 12 bases between them. The length of the CDR3 is 16 residues. Germline CDR1 reads SGHTA; CDR2 reads FQGNSA. This CDR3 reads CASSLNHGASTDTQYF. The CDR3, as DNA: TGTGCCAGCAGCTTAAACCACGGAGCTAGCACAGATACGCAGTATTTT.

This rearrangement joins TRBV6-5 to TRBJ1-1, with D possibly being TRBD1 (5 bases). The CDR3 consists of 15 residues. Trimming took 0 bases from V and 1 from J, leaving 9 bases between them. In germline, CDR1 is MNHEY, CDR2 SVGAGI. CDR3: CASSYSGGSNTEAFF. The CDR3 DNA reads TGTGCCAGCAGTTACTCTGGGGGTTCGAACACTGAAGCTTTCTTT.

This clonotype was found many times. The V and J genes are TRBV20-1 and TRBJ2-1, with 8 bases fitting TRBD2. Trimming took 2 bases from V and 5 from J; bases not matched to a gene: 8. Looked up from germline, CDR1 is DFQATT and CDR2 is SNEGSKA (reference sequence). This CDR3 contains 15 residues. CDR3 in amino acids: CSARRQVAGHNEQFF. Here the CDR3 DNA reads TGCAGTGCTAGAAGGCAAGTAGCGGGACACAATGAGCAGTTCTTC.

This clonotype has a count of ten or more. The CDR3 DNA reads TGTGCCAGCAGTTACTCCGGGCAGGATACGCAGTATTTT. Its translation is CASSYSGQDTQYF. The chain recombines TRBV6-2 or TRBV6-3 with TRBJ2-3; D gene unclear. This CDR3 comprises 13 residues. V lost 0 bases and J 6 bases, leaving 7 bases between the germline ends. The germline V gene encodes CDR1 MNHEY and CDR2 SVGEGT.

CDR3 residues: CASSLVRGGTTDTQYF. The CDR3 DNA is TGTGCCAGCAGCTTAGTTCGCGGGGGGACGACAGATACGCAGTATTTT. The J gene is TRBJ2-3, the V gene TRBV7-2, with 8 bases lining up with TRBD2. CDR3 length equals 16 residues. Germline V gene data show CDR1 as SGHTA and CDR2 as FQGNSA. V lost 1 base, J lost 3 bases, and 6 bases stayed unmatched.

V gene TRBV9 combines with J gene TRBJ2-7; D might be TRBD1 (6 bases). The length of the CDR3 is 14 residues. Germline V gives CDR1 SGDLS, CDR2 YYNGEE. Trimming pared 4 bases from V and 0 bases from J, leaving 11 bases between. The CDR3 nucleotides read TGTGCCAGCAGCTTCCGGGACAACTCCTACGAGCAGTACTTC. Residues: CASSFRDNSYEQYF. The full variable domain, in which reference TRBV9 and TRBJ2-7 provide the parts outside the CDR3, is DSGVTQTPKHLITATGQRVTLRCSPRSGDLSVYWYQQSLDQGLQFLIQYYNGEERAKGNILERFSAQQFPDLHSELNLSSLELGDSALYFCASSFRDNSYEQYFGPGTRLTVT.

This clonotype has ten or more counts. The chain uses TRBV19 and TRBJ2-5; 9 bases align to TRBD2. Trimming took 3 bases from V and 4 from J; bases not matched to a gene: 12. This CDR3 spans 17 amino acids. CDR1 is LNHDA and CDR2 is SQIVND in the germline V gene (reference sequence). In DNA, the CDR3 is TGTGCCAGTAGTATCGGCGACCCTAGCGGGGTTCGAGAGACCCAGTACTTC. Translated: CASSIGDPSGVRETQYF.

This chain links TRBV7-3 with TRBJ2-1; D is unclear. There are 12 residues in the CDR3. The germline V and J ends were trimmed by 3 bases and 9 bases, with 9 bases remaining between them. Germline-derived CDR1 and CDR2 are SGHTA and FQGTGA. The CDR3 DNA reads as TGTGCCAGCAGCTTGGAAGCCGGTGAGCAGTTCTTC. Protein product: CASSLEAGEQFF.

This clonotype was recorded many times. This chain joins TRBV5-1 and TRBJ1-1; D is possibly TRBD1 (5 bases). Germline-derived CDR1 and CDR2 are SGHRS and YFSETQ. Trimming shortened V by 4 bases and J by 4 bases, and 17 bases separated the two germline ends. This CDR3 has 15 residues. The CDR3 DNA is TGCGCCAGCAGCCCGGACGTGACCGGGGCCACTGAAGCTTTCTTT. Its protein is CASSPDVTGATEAFF.

This clonotype was seen at least ten times. V usage is TRBV6-2 or TRBV6-3 and J usage is TRBJ2-4, with TRBD2 matching 7 bases. The CDR3 consists of 18 residues. Germline lookup yields CDR1 MNHEY and CDR2 SVGEGT. Losses at the gene ends were 2 bases for V and 6 bases for J; bases not matched to a gene: 16. CDR3 sequence reads: CASSYLRIASGNLNIQYF. CDR3 DNA: TGTGCCAGCAGTTACCTTCGTATTGCTAGCGGAAACCTAAACATTCAGTACTTC.

This clonotype has just a few counts. The chain joins TRBV20-1 to TRBJ2-1, with D tentatively TRBD2 (6 bases). Germline V CDR1 and CDR2: DFQATT, SNEGSKA (reference sequence). CDR3 length: 14 residues. The V end was cut by 5 bases, the J end by 0 bases, with 11 bases between. CDR3 coding DNA: TGCAGTGCTCTAGACGGGAGCTCCTACAATGAGCAGTTCTTC. Translating gives CSALDGSSYNEQFF.

This chain connects TRBV9 to TRBJ2-3, with D possibly TRBD1 on 5 matching bases. The V and J ends lost 3 bases and 10 bases respectively, with 15 bases between them. Germline-derived CDR1 and CDR2 are SGDLS and YYNGEE. This CDR3 has 13 amino acids. The CDR3 region has the DNA TGTGCCAGCAGCGCGTCGACAGCATCTCCGCAGTATTTT. Translated, it gives CASSASTASPQYF.

This clonotype has a handful of counts. The DNA of the CDR3 is TGTGCCAGCAGCGAGCAGGTTGTAGGCAATGAGCAGTTCTTC. Its protein product is CASSEQVVGNEQFF. The rearrangement links TRBV11-3 to TRBJ2-1; D call uncertain. CDR1 SGHNT and CDR2 YENEEA come from the germline V gene. This CDR3 has 14 amino acids. V was shortened by 5 bases and J by 6 bases, with 14 bases between the two germline ends.